This T cell receptor beta chain derives from a study of T cell responses to AZD1222 COVID-19 vaccine (dated by TCRdb to about 2021). As for the study more broadly: TCR sequencing was performed for 230 to 250 trial participants, of whom about 200 were given two doses of AZD1222 and around 25 were given two doses of MenACWY control vaccine. Trial participants were enrolled by age into 18-55, 56-69 and 70-plus year subgroups, with around 140, 26 and 57 TCR-sequenced participants respectively.

The time point label, as the study defines it: about 28 days (+/-7) after the second vaccine dose. Because spike-specific TCR depth and breadth did not differ between the two schedules, AZD1222 recipients who got a second dose at roughly 4 weeks were pooled with those who got a second dose at roughly 12 weeks. Vaccinee samples were obtained from the UK trials COV001 and COV002, which included a single-blind randomized controlled phase 2/3 trial of AZD1222 (ChAdOx1 nCoV-19) in healthy adults. For TCRbeta chain sequencing, PBMC samples from trial participants were taken at day 0 and at day 28 after the second dose. The CDR3 regions of human TCRbeta chains were analyzed by immunosequencing. Per the source publication's procedure: Repertoire TCRs were matched against a reference library of SARS-CoV-2-specific TCRs generated with the MIRA antigen-specificity platform. Breadth meant the fraction of unique TCRs that were SARS-CoV-2-associated, whereas depth meant the fraction of total T cells that were SARS-CoV-2-associated. Using the MIRA data, each spike-specific TCR was mapped to the spike region that the TCR reacts to and placed in a CD4 or CD8 class. Log10-transformed breadth and depth values were compared by one-way ANOVA with Sidak's multiple comparisons tests. Entries here come from immuneACCESS through TCRdb and include only in-frame sequences with V and J called. Some clones fail to appear in such tables; in the studies checked, an unresolved V gene covers under half of the shortfall, and the cause of the remainder is unknown. Clone size and V and J calls were adopted from that table, with D and trimming inferred from the DNA. The sample table records under 200,000 clones; 70% to 90% of these occur just once. The top ten clonotypes cover roughly 26% of the sample.

A remark on this clone: Its antigen is still unknown. There are no base qualities to consult, and no much larger clone falls within one base.

What the research found in general, with its limitations: Reportedly, close to half of the unique spike-specific TCRs recognized epitopes lying outside the regions that are mutated in the B.1.351 and B.1.1.7 variants. Conclusions about previously exposed vaccinees are limited, since just 6 or 7 AZD1222 recipients were seropositive for SARS-CoV-2 at baseline. After two AZD1222 doses, spike-specific TCR breadth and depth were significantly higher than at day 0 and than in MenACWY recipients. Because no day 14 peak-response samples were available, the repertoires could be characterized only after the peak T cell response. The vaccine-associated CD4 TCRs covered the entire spike protein, and the dominant responses fell in regions 160-218 and 743-854. In the small 56-69-year group, the increase in depth fell short of significance, most likely because of low power. Most participants were white British and females outnumbered males, and the authors suggested that clonal diversity may have been underestimated.

V gives up 0 bases and J gives up 7 bases, and the segment between their germline ends measures 19 bases. CDR1 and CDR2 are drawn from the germline V gene: LGHNA, YSLEER. From its cysteine to its phenylalanine, the CDR3 spans 16 amino acids. The read is trimmed to its CDR3 DNA, 48 bases read in frame from base 1. The material was peripheral blood, obtained 28 days after the second AZD1222 dose. This sequence uses TRBV4-3 and TRBJ2-7, and possibly TRBD1, on 6 matching bases. The source is an adult who received the AZD1222 COVID-19 vaccine. The sequence in DNA is TGCGCCAGCAGCCAAGATCCTGGGACCGCCACAGGGGAGCAGTACTTC. This encodes CASSQDPGTATGEQYF.